This passage covers 13 T cell receptor beta chains from one sample sequenced in a study of blood T cell repertoires in COVID-19. The assay was immunoSEQ multiplex PCR, and TCRdb's table has in-frame clones only and misses some. The data show tens of thousands of clones, with about 80% seen just once and about a fifth held by the top ten. The material sequenced was peripheral blood. The source of these receptors is a man between 25 and 39 years old with COVID-19, enrolled during active disease.

The V call is TRBV5-6, the J call TRBJ2-1; 8 bases are a match to TRBD2. The CDR3 is 17 residues long. V gave up 3 bases and J gave up 9 bases; unmatched junction bases: 17. The germline V gene encodes CDR1 SGHDT and CDR2 YYEEEE. This CDR3 is CASSWHYPGLETGEQFF. In nucleotides, the CDR3 is TGTGCCAGCAGCTGGCACTATCCGGGACTAGAGACGGGTGAGCAGTTCTTC. Based on the CDR3 plus reference TRBV5-6 and TRBJ2-1, the full variable domain is DAGVTQSPTHLIKTRGQQVTLRCSPKSGHDTVSWYQQALGQGPQFIFQYYEEEERQRGNFPDRFSGHQFPNYSSELNVNALLLGDSALYLCASSWHYPGLETGEQFFGPGTRLTVL.

This clone was picked up one time. This rearrangement joins TRBV7-2 to TRBJ2-1; possible D gene TRBD1, 6 bases. Germline V CDR1 and CDR2: SGHTA, FQGNSA. The germline V and J ends were trimmed by 1 base and 4 bases, with 8 bases remaining between them. The CDR3 extends over 14 amino acids. The CDR3 is CASSLGDIYNEQFF. The CDR3 nucleotides are TGTGCCAGCAGCTTAGGGGACATATACAATGAGCAGTTCTTC.

This chain uses TRBV7-3 with TRBJ2-5, with 9 bases matching TRBD2. Germline assignment: CDR1 SGHTA and CDR2 FQGTGA. V lost 5 bases, J lost 2 bases, and 3 bases stayed unmatched. The CDR3 is made up of 14 amino acids. The CDR3: CASSRAGGQETQYF. In nucleotides, the CDR3 is TGTGCCAGCAGCAGAGCGGGGGGACAAGAGACCCAGTACTTC.

The chain employs TRBV7-2 and TRBJ1-1; 9 bases fit TRBD1. V was pared by 5 bases and J by 5 bases, with 9 bases of the junction left unmatched. The CDR3 totals 15 residues. Germline V gene lookup returns CDR1 SGHTA and CDR2 FQGNSA. In DNA, the CDR3 is TGTGCCAGCAGCCAATCCGGGACAGGGCTGACTGAAGCTTTCTTT. It specifies CASSQSGTGLTEAFF.

The chain combines TRBV19 with TRBJ2-1; 8 bases are a match to TRBD1. J gave up 4 bases and V 0 bases, and 11 bases lay outside the gene matches. Germline lookup yields CDR1 LNHDA and CDR2 SQIVND (reference sequence). The CDR3 covers 18 residues. The CDR3 region is CASSIDTWDRPLYNEQFF. The CDR3, as DNA: TGTGCCAGTAGTATAGACACCTGGGACAGGCCACTATACAATGAGCAGTTCTTC.

The J gene is TRBJ2-2, the V gene TRBV5-1, with 9 bases aligning to TRBD2. CDR1 SGHRS and CDR2 YFSETQ come from the germline V gene. This CDR3 has 18 amino acids. Losses at the gene ends were 2 bases for V and 6 bases for J; bases not matched to a gene: 14. DNA for the CDR3: TGCGCCAGCAGCTTCGGGACTAGCTGGAGGCCCGTTGCCGGGGAGCTGTTTTTT. Its translation is CASSFGTSWRPVAGELFF.

CDR3 in amino acids: CASSSWTSGLYF. The CDR3 nucleotides are TGTGCCAGCAGTTCCTGGACTAGCGGGCTGTACTTC. This chain joins TRBV12-3 or TRBV12-4 and TRBJ2-7; 11 bases map to TRBD2. J lost 12 bases, V lost 4 bases, and 5 bases had no gene match. The CDR3 loop spans 12 amino acids.

V is TRBV3-1 (or the pseudogene TRBV3-2) and J is TRBJ2-7, with 11 bases matching TRBD2. The germline CDR1 and CDR2 sequences are LGHDT and YNNKEL (reference sequence). With 5 bases clipped from V and 0 bases from J, the junction kept 6 bases outside the gene matches. The CDR3 contains 16 residues. DNA of the CDR3: TGTGCCAGCAGCTACGGACTAGCGGGCTTCTCCTACGAGCAGTACTTC. Its protein product is CASSYGLAGFSYEQYF.

The chain combines TRBV24-1 with TRBJ2-1, with 8 bases identical to TRBD2. The CDR3 has 17 amino acids. Germline CDR1 KGHDR, CDR2 SFDVKD. J was trimmed by 7 bases and V by 5 bases; bases with no gene match: 15. CDR3 nucleotides: TGTGCCACCAGTGGTCACTCCGGGACTAGGGACCTAAATGAGCAGTTCTTC. Its protein is CATSGHSGTRDLNEQFF.

A few counts support this clone. V gene TRBV14 combines with J gene TRBJ2-7, with D tentatively TRBD1 (6 bases). The length of the CDR3 is 14 residues. Germline V gene lookup returns CDR1 SGHDN and CDR2 FVKESK. V was trimmed by 1 base and J by 9 bases, leaving 16 bases between them. CDR3 region: CASSQGGLGGAQYF. The CDR3 DNA follows: TGTGCCAGCAGCCAAGGGGGGCTTGGGGGAGCGCAGTACTTC.

This chain uses TRBV27 with TRBJ1-1; tentative D call: TRBD1 (6 bases). The CDR3 extends over 14 amino acids. From germline, CDR1 is MNHEY and CDR2 SMNVEV (reference sequence). Deletions cut 2 bases from V and 3 bases from J, with 10 bases between. CDR3 sequence reads: CASSLVGGDTEAFF. Here the CDR3 DNA reads TGTGCCAGCAGTTTAGTTGGGGGCGACACTGAAGCTTTCTTT.

The rearrangement links TRBV4-1 to TRBJ1-2; 8 bases agree with TRBD1. The CDR3 spans 14 residues. Germline assignment: CDR1 MGHRA and CDR2 YSYEKL. The V segment lost 2 bases and the J segment 7 bases; nucleotides outside the gene matches: 6. The CDR3 protein is CASSQRQGPGGYTF. In DNA, the CDR3 is TGCGCCAGCAGCCAACGACAGGGGCCGGGTGGCTACACCTTC.

V gene TRBV6-5 combines with J gene TRBJ1-1; the D is unclear. The germline V and J ends were trimmed by 6 bases and 7 bases, with 9 bases remaining between them. CDR3 length: 11 residues. Per germline, CDR1 MNHEY and CDR2 SVGAGI. The CDR3 loop is CASSHNDEAFF. In DNA, the CDR3 is TGTGCCAGCAGCCACAACGATGAAGCTTTCTTT.